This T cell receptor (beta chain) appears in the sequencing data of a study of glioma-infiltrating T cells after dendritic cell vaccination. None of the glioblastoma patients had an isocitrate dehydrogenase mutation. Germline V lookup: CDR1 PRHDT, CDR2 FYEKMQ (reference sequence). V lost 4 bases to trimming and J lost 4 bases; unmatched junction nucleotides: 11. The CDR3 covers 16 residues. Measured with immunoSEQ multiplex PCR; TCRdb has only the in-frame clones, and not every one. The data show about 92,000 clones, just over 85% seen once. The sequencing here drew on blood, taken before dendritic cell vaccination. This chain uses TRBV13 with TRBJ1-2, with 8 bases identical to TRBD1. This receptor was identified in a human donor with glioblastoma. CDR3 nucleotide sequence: TGTGCCAGCAGCTCACAGGACAGGGACTTATTCTATGGCTACACCTTC. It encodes CASSSQDRDLFYGYTF.